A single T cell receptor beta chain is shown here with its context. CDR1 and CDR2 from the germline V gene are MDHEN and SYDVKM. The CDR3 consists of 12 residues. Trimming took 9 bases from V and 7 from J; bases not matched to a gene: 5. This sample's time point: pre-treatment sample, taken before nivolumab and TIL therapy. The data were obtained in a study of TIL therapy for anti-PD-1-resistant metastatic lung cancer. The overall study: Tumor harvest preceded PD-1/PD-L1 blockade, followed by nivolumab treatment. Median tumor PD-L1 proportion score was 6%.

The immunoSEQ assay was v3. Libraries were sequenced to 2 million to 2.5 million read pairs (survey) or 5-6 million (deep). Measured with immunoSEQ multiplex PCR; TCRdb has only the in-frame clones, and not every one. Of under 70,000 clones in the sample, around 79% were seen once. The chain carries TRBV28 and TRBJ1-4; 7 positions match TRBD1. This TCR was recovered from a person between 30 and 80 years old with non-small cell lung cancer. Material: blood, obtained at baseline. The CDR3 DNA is TGTGCCAGTAGACAGGGCCTTGAAAAACTGTTTTTT. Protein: CASRQGLEKLFF.